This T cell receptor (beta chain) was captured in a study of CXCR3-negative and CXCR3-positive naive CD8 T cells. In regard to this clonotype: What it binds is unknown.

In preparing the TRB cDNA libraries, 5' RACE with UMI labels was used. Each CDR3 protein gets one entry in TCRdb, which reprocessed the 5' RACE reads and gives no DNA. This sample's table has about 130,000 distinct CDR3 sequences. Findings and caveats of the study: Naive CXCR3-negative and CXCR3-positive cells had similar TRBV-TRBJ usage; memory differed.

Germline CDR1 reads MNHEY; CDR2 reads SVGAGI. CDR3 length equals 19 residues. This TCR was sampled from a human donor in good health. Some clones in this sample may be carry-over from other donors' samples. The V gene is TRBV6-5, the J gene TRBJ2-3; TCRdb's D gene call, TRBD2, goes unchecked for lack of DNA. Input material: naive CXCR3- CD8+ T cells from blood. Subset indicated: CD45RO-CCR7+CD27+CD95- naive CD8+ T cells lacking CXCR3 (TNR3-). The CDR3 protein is CASSLMGPRTSGDTDTQYF.